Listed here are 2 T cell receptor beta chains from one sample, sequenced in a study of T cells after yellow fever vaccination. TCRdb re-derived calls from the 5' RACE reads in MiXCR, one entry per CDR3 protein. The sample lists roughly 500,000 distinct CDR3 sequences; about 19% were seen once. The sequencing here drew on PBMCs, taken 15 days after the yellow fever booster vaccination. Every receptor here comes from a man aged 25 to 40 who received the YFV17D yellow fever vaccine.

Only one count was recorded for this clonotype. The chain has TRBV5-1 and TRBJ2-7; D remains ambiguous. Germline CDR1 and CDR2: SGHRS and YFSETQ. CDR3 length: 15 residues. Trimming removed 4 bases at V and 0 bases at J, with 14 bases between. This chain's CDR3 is CASSLTPDGSYEQYF. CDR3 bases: TGCGCCAGCAGCCTGACCCCTGACGGCTCCTACGAGCAGTACTTC.

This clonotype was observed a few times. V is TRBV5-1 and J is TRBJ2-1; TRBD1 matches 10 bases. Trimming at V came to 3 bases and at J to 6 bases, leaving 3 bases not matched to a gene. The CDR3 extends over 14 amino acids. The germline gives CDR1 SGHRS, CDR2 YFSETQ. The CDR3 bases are TGCGCCAGCAGCTGGGGACAGGGGAGCAATGAGCAGTTCTTC. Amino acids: CASSWGQGSNEQFF.